The clone carrying this T cell receptor (beta chain) was recorded once. Antigen specificity is unknown. Trimming shortened V by 5 bases and J by 3 bases, and 11 bases separated the two germline ends. Germline assignment: CDR1 SGHRS and CDR2 YFSETQ. The CDR3 has 13 amino acids. These data come from a study of metastatic and nonmetastatic thyroid tumors. Study-level information: Malignant and benign thyroid patients had repertoires compared in peripheral blood and tumor or nodule tissue.

Study processing details: Differences in CDR3 between clinicopathological groups were drawn on to build a classifier intended to discriminate distant-metastatic papillary thyroid cancer patients. TCRdb recomputed clones from the PCR reads via MiXCR. TCRdb, not the authors, supplied the V and J calls. The data hold about 19,000 clones, with 37% observed a single time. Study-level results: In blood and tumor, TCR beta diversity was reportedly significantly higher in malignant thyroid tumors than in benign nodules.

Each patient came to thyroid surgery without any prior treatment (of any kind). The chain recombines TRBV5-1 with TRBJ2-5, with D possibly being TRBD1 (6 bases). Sequences were obtained from tumor tissue. The TCR originated in a female donor with papillary thyroid cancer or a benign thyroid nodule (not recorded which). Some clones in this sample may be carry-over from other donors' samples. In DNA, the CDR3 is TGCGCCAGCAGGACTGAGGGGGAAGAGACCCAGTACTTC. Its protein is CASRTEGEETQYF.